This passage covers 23 T cell receptor beta chains from one sample sequenced in a study of blood T cell repertoires in COVID-19. The data were produced by immunoSEQ multiplex PCR, yet TCRdb's version contains in-frame clones alone and is incomplete. The sample has fewer than 450,000 clones, over 70% seen once. The sequenced material came from peripheral blood. The receptors stem from a woman aged 50 to 60 with COVID-19, enrolled during active disease.

Here the CDR3 reads CAWSQQVSNQPQHF. CDR3 DNA sequence: TGTGCCTGGAGTCAACAGGTGAGCAATCAGCCCCAGCATTTT. J is TRBJ1-5 and V is TRBV30, with D possibly matching TRBD1 (5 bases). The CDR3 extends over 14 amino acids. The V end lost 2 bases, the J end lost 1 base, and 9 bases lay between the germline ends. Per germline, CDR1 GTSNPN and CDR2 SVGIG (reference sequence).

CDR3 residues: CASSLEGQGETQYF. The CDR3 region has the DNA TGTGCCAGCAGCTTAGAGGGTCAGGGAGAGACCCAGTACTTC. The chain employs TRBV7-9 and TRBJ2-5, with a possible D match to TRBD1 (5 bases). This CDR3 is built from 14 residues. Germline CDR1 SEHNR, CDR2 FQNEAQ (reference sequence). V gave up 1 base and J gave up 4 bases, with 10 bases separating them. The full variable domain, in which reference TRBV7-9 and TRBJ2-5 provide the parts outside the CDR3, is DTGVSQNPRHKITKRGQNVTFRCDPISEHNRLYWYRQTLGQGPEFLTYFQNEAQLEKSRLLSDRFSAERPKGSFSTLEIQRTEQGDSAMYLCASSLEGQGETQYFGPGTRLLVL.

Only one count was recorded for this clone. This chain uses TRBV27 with TRBJ2-5; D may be TRBD2 (6 bases). This CDR3 contains 13 residues. Germline CDR1 and CDR2: MNHEY and SMNVEV (reference sequence). The V and J ends lost 2 bases and 6 bases respectively, with 10 bases between them. CDR3 sequence: CASSLRGRQTQYF. CDR3 nucleotides: TGTGCCAGCAGTTTACGGGGGAGACAGACCCAGTACTTC.

The chain is built from TRBV3-1 (or the pseudogene TRBV3-2) and TRBJ1-2; TRBD1 agrees at 8 bases. This CDR3 region has 15 residues. Trimming at V came to 4 bases and at J to 8 bases, leaving 12 bases not matched to a gene. The germline gives CDR1 LGHDT, CDR2 YNNKEL (reference sequence). CDR3 loop: CASSLSGGGYSGYTF. DNA of the CDR3: TGTGCCAGCAGCCTTTCAGGGGGCGGCTATAGCGGCTACACCTTC.

The chain is built from TRBV9 and TRBJ1-1, with 7 positions matching TRBD1. Unmatched junction bases numbered 8, after V lost 2 bases and J lost 7 bases. CDR3 size: 14 residues. From germline, CDR1 is SGDLS and CDR2 YYNGEE. CDR3: CASSVYGTANEAFF. The CDR3 coding sequence is TGTGCCAGCAGCGTCTACGGGACAGCTAATGAAGCTTTCTTT.

The gene calls are TRBV6-6 and TRBJ2-1; weak D call: TRBD1 (5 bases). The CDR3 contains 10 residues. V gave up 10 bases and J gave up 7 bases, with 8 bases separating them. CDR1 and CDR2 (germline): MNHNY, SVGAGI (reference sequence). The CDR3 nucleotides read TGTGCCACCAGGGCTAATGAGCAGTTCTTC. This encodes CATRANEQFF.

The chain uses TRBV7-2 and TRBJ2-1; 7 bases are a match to TRBD1. The CDR3 contains 13 residues. J lost 8 bases, V lost 5 bases, and 6 bases had no gene match. The germline CDR1 and CDR2 sequences are SGHTA and FQGNSA. For the CDR3, the DNA is TGTGCCAGCAGCATCTACAGGGGTGATGAGCAGTTCTTC. It encodes CASSIYRGDEQFF.

This CDR3 reads CASSFPGAQEYNEQFF. Written as DNA, the CDR3 is TGTGCCAGCAGCTTCCCGGGAGCACAAGAGTACAATGAGCAGTTCTTC. This chain links TRBV11-3 with TRBJ2-1; D is possibly TRBD2 (6 bases). This CDR3 is 16 amino acids long. The V end lost 3 bases, the J end lost 4 bases, and 16 bases lay between the germline ends. The V gene's germline CDR1 is SGHNT and CDR2 YENEEA.

The rearrangement links TRBV5-1 to TRBJ2-1, with 7 bases that match TRBD2. V lost 3 bases to trimming and J lost 8 bases; unmatched junction nucleotides: 14. The CDR3 is made up of 16 amino acids. Germline values: CDR1 SGHRS, CDR2 YFSETQ. CDR3 sequence reads: CASSYAAAGSQYEQFF. CDR3 sequence (DNA): TGCGCCAGCAGCTACGCCGCAGCGGGAAGTCAGTATGAGCAGTTCTTC.

The chain carries TRBV6-5 and TRBJ1-2; 9 nucleotides align to TRBD1. V lost 4 bases and J lost 7; bases outside the gene matches: 13. CDR3 length: 16 amino acids. Per the germline V gene, CDR1 is MNHEY and CDR2 is SVGAGI. The CDR3, as DNA: TGTGCCAGCAGTTTAGGAGGACAGGGGCGAATTGGTGGCTACACCTTC. Its translation is CASSLGGQGRIGGYTF.

The rearrangement links TRBV6-6 to TRBJ2-5; 7 bases map to TRBD2. This CDR3 has 16 residues. The V segment lost 3 bases and the J segment 0 bases; nucleotides outside the gene matches: 7. The germline V gene encodes CDR1 MNHNY and CDR2 SVGAGI (reference sequence). The CDR3 nucleotides read TGTGCCAGCAGTTATTGGGGGGGTCCCAACCAAGAGACCCAGTACTTC. It yields the protein CASSYWGGPNQETQYF.

V usage is TRBV5-1 and J usage is TRBJ2-6; weak D call: TRBD2 (6 bases). CDR3 length: 17 residues. Trimming took 2 bases from V and 0 from J, leaving 12 bases between them. Germline V CDR1 and CDR2: SGHRS, YFSETQ. CDR3 sequence (DNA): TGCGCCAGCAGCTTTCTCGGGGGTGGCTCTGGGGCCAACGTCCTGACTTTC. Residues: CASSFLGGGSGANVLTF.

This chain links TRBV5-1 with TRBJ1-2; 7 nucleotides match TRBD1. From germline, CDR1 is SGHRS and CDR2 YFSETQ. J gave up 4 bases and V 3 bases, and 6 bases lay outside the gene matches. The CDR3 spans 14 residues. The CDR3 coding sequence is TGCGCCAGCAGCTCAAGACAGGGCGGCTATGGCTACACCTTC. Its translation: CASSSRQGGYGYTF.

V gene TRBV4-2 combines with J gene TRBJ2-7, with 8 bases that match TRBD2. Germline CDR1 reads LGHNA; CDR2 reads YNFKEQ. J gave up 5 bases and V 0 bases, and 9 bases lay outside the gene matches. This CDR3 has 16 amino acids. CDR3: CASSQDLFSGNDEQYF. In DNA, the CDR3 is TGTGCCAGCAGCCAAGATCTTTTTAGCGGGAATGACGAGCAGTACTTC.

There are a few counts of this clone. The rearrangement links TRBV5-4 to TRBJ1-2, with 7 bases fitting TRBD1. This CDR3 is 14 amino acids long. Per germline, CDR1 SGHNT and CDR2 YYREEE (reference sequence). With V trimmed by 0 bases and J by 6 bases, 5 bases remained unmatched. The CDR3 is CASSLVEGGDGYTF. In DNA form, the CDR3 reads TGTGCCAGCAGCTTGGTGGAAGGGGGCGATGGCTACACCTTC.

The genes are TRBV11-2 and TRBJ2-1, with 7 bases that match TRBD2. The germline gives CDR1 SGHAT, CDR2 FQNNGV. CDR3 length: 14 residues. V trimming: 0 bases; J trimming: 9 bases; junction bases outside the gene matches: 5. CDR3 in DNA: TGTGCCAGCAGCTTAGAGCGGGAGTCTGGTGAGCAGTTCTTC. This gives the protein CASSLERESGEQFF.

This clone turned up a few times. The V and J genes are TRBV24-1 and TRBJ2-3; TRBD2 aligns across 10 bases. Germline values: CDR1 KGHDR, CDR2 SFDVKD. The CDR3 length is 16 residues. Trimming removed 5 bases from V and 3 bases from J; junction bases left unmatched: 7. Here the CDR3 reads CATSGPSGGPTDTQYF. In DNA form, the CDR3 reads TGTGCCACCAGTGGACCTAGCGGGGGACCTACAGATACGCAGTATTTT.

The chain couples TRBV27 to TRBJ1-5; 7 positions match TRBD1. Germline CDR1 MNHEY, CDR2 SMNVEV (reference sequence). This CDR3 spans 15 amino acids. V lost 8 bases and J lost 1; bases outside the gene matches: 8. Written as DNA, the CDR3 is TGTGCCAGCGATACAGGGGTATCAAGCAATCAGCCCCAGCATTTT. Translation gives CASDTGVSSNQPQHF.

This sequence joins TRBV18 and TRBJ1-3; the match to TRBD1 covers 10 bases. Germline V gene lookup returns CDR1 KGHSH and CDR2 LQKENI. There are 15 residues in the CDR3. V lost 3 bases to trimming and J lost 12 bases; unmatched junction nucleotides: 11. CDR3 protein: CASSPIRDRGSFIYF. The DNA of the CDR3 is TGTGCCAGCTCACCGATCCGGGACAGGGGCTCGTTCATATATTTT.

V usage is TRBV18 and J usage is TRBJ1-2, with a weak D call TRBD1 (5 bases). Germline CDR1 reads KGHSH; CDR2 reads LQKENI. V was trimmed by 8 bases and J by 5 bases, leaving 15 bases between them. The CDR3 totals 13 residues. The CDR3 DNA reads TGTGCCAGCACCCCGACAGCAGCGTATGGCTACACCTTC. It translates to CASTPTAAYGYTF. Complete variable domain (other parts from reference TRBV18 and TRBJ1-2): NAGVMQNPRHLVRRRGQEARLRCSPMKGHSHVYWYRQLPEEGLKFMVYLQKENIIDESGMPKERFSAEFPKEGPSILRIQQVVRGDSAAYFCASTPTAAYGYTFGSGTRLTVV.

V gene TRBV6-5 combines with J gene TRBJ2-2, with D possibly being TRBD1 (6 bases). The CDR3 is 13 residues long. The V and J ends lost 6 bases and 6 bases respectively, with 11 bases between them. CDR1 MNHEY and CDR2 SVGAGI come from the germline V gene. DNA for the CDR3: TGTGCCAGCAGCAGGGGCCCGGCCGGGGAGCTGTTTTTT. It specifies CASSRGPAGELFF.

The chain couples TRBV5-8 to TRBJ1-2; 7 bases match TRBD1. The CDR3 contains 16 residues. Germline lookup yields CDR1 SGHTS and CDR2 YDEGEE. J gave up 1 base and V 0 bases, and 6 bases lay outside the gene matches. The CDR3 loop is CASSLVGTANNYGYTF. CDR3 nucleotides: TGTGCCAGCAGCTTGGTAGGGACAGCCAATAACTATGGCTACACCTTC.

This rearrangement joins TRBV29-1 to TRBJ2-7, with TRBD2 matching over 11 bases. Germline V gene data show CDR1 as SQVTM and CDR2 as ANQGSEA. The CDR3 contains 13 residues. The V gene end was trimmed by 4 bases and the J gene end by 5 bases; junction bases not matched to a gene: 4. The CDR3 loop reads CSVVLAGVHEQYF. Written as DNA, the CDR3 is TGCAGCGTTGTACTAGCGGGAGTACACGAGCAGTACTTC.